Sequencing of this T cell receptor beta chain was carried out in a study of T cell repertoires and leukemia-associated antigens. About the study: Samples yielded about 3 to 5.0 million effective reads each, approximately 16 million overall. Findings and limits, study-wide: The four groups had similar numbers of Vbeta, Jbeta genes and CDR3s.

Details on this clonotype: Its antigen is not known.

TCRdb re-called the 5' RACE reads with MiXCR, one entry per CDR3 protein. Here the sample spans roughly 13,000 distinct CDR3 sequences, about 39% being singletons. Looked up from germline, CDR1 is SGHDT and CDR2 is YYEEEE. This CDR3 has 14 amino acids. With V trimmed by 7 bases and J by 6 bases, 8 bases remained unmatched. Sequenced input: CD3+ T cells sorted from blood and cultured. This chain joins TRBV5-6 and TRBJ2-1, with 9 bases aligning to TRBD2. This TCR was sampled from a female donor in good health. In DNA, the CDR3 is TGTGCCAGCCTTGGTAGCGGGAGTATCAATGAGCAGTTCTTC. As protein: CASLGSGSINEQFF.